The clone carrying this T cell receptor beta chain is a singleton in its sample. No antigen is known for it. The record originates from a study of OX40 agonist ivuxolimab in advanced cancers. Study-wide context: Patients were dosed with the agonistic anti-OX40 (CD134) antibody ivuxolimab. Three individuals attained partial responses, comprising one hepatocellular carcinoma case and two cutaneous melanoma cases.

This CDR3 has 16 amino acids. V trimming: 2 bases; J trimming: 0 bases; junction bases outside the gene matches: 7. Germline lookup yields CDR1 MNHNS and CDR2 SASEGT. Study findings and constraints: Expanded clones tended on average to be more numerous among CD8+ T cells than CD4+.

The assay was immunoSEQ multiplex PCR, and TCRdb's table has in-frame clones only and misses some. The data hold fewer than 65,000 clones, with roughly 86% observed a single time. The J gene is TRBJ2-7, the V gene TRBV6-1; 7 bases match TRBD1. Here the sequenced sample was CD4+ or CD8+ T cells sorted from blood, taken in a trial of the OX40 agonist ivuxolimab. The origin of this receptor is an adult with an advanced solid tumor such as melanoma, head and neck, liver or kidney cancer. CDR3 in amino acids: CASSEPTGQLSYEQYF. As DNA, the CDR3 is TGTGCCAGCAGTGAACCGACGGGACAGCTCTCCTACGAGCAGTACTTC.